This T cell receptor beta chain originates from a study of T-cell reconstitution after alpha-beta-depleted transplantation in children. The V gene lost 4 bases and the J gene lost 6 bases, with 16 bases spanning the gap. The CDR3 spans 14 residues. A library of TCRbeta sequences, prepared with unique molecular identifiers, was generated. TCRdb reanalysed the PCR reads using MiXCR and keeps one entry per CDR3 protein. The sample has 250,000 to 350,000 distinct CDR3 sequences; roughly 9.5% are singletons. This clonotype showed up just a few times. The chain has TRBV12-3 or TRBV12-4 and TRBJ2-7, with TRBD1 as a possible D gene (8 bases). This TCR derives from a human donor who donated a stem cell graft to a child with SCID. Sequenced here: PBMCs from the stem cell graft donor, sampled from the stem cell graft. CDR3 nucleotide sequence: TGTGCCAGCAGTTACAGGGGGGGGAGTCGCGAGCAGTACTTC. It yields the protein CASSYRGGSREQYF.